This T cell receptor (beta chain) was recorded in a study of T cells in Graves' hyperthyroidism and ophthalmopathy. The study's findings and limits: Researchers found most expanded thyroid clonotypes above 0.001 in blood as well. Prediction of ophthalmopathy progression came a median 6.5 months pre-onset.

The CDR3 covers 15 residues. Germline lookup yields CDR1 MDHEN and CDR2 SYDVKM. Losses at the gene ends were 6 bases for V and 2 bases for J; bases not matched to a gene: 8. Any symptoms of ophthalmopathy came after the first hyperthyroidism diagnosis, from which the blood sample dates. The authors obtained PBMCs from roughly 9.7 ml of fresh peripheral blood. This clonotype was recorded at least ten times. The antigen is unknown. TCR beta CDR3 region amplification was performed from RNA transcripts. A first-round RT-PCR of the TCR CDR3 used the HTBI primer set. TCRdb re-called the multiplex PCR reads through MiXCR, storing one row per CDR3 protein. The sample shows more than 300,000 distinct CDR3 sequences, about 15% of them seen only once.

The receptor's source is a woman younger than 45 with Graves' hyperthyroidism that later progressed to Graves' ophthalmopathy. Input material: blood. V gene TRBV28 combines with J gene TRBJ2-7, with 9 positions matching TRBD1. The CDR3 sequence is CASRMGQGIAYEQYF. CDR3 bases: TGTGCCAGCAGGATGGGACAGGGAATCGCCTACGAGCAGTACTTC.